The clone carrying this T cell receptor beta chain was seen at least ten times. What it recognizes is unknown. The junction differs from germline at one of its ends, possibly a read error. This sample stems from a study of molecular identifiers for immune sequencing clone quantification. Study-wide points: Because of identical TCR molecules sharing a barcode, sizes of highly expanded clones could be underestimated. Spiked Jurkat TCR RNA equivalent to one cell reportedly surfaced among roughly 1 million naive cells.

One entry per CDR3 protein, called by TCRdb with MiXCR from the PCR reads. Of about half a million distinct CDR3 sequences in the sample, roughly 24% were seen once. Germline V gives CDR1 SEHNR, CDR2 FQNEAQ (reference sequence). This CDR3 spans 12 amino acids. Sequencing was carried out using naive CD8+ T cells from blood, with Jurkat cell RNA spiked in. Subset: FACS-sorted CD8+CD4-CCR7+CD45RA+ naive T cells. The receptor was derived from a human donor in good health. Some libraries in this study had Jurkat cell RNA spiked in. The chain couples TRBV7-9 to TRBJ2-4; TRBD1 agrees at 8 bases. DNA for the CDR3: TGTGCCAGCAGCACTCCCGGGACAGGCCTACACTTC. Residues: CASSTPGTGLHF.